Given below is one T cell receptor beta chain in context. The data stem from a study of blood T cell repertoires in COVID-19. For the study at large: COVID-19 samples, acute and convalescent, were from the United States, Italy and Spain. Sources were T cells, B-cell-depleted T cells, or PBMCs; the material itself was cDNA or gDNA.

Produced via immunoSEQ multiplex PCR; TCRdb's table is partial and in-frame only. The table shows 410,000 or so clones, with about 89% occurring only once. Those enrolled in Seattle joined during active infection and were followed longitudinally afterward. Sequenced input: peripheral blood. The receptor was isolated from a woman aged 40 to 50 with COVID-19, enrolled during active disease.

The CDR3 is CASKRGSSGNTIYF. CDR3 sequence (DNA): TGTGCCAGCAAACGCGGGAGCTCTGGAAACACCATATATTTT. This chain uses TRBV28 with TRBJ1-3; D unresolved. Germline values: CDR1 MDHEN, CDR2 SYDVKM. This CDR3 region has 14 residues. The V end was cut by 7 bases, the J end by 0 bases, with 10 bases between.